The clone carrying this T cell receptor beta chain was detected many times. Three rounds of nested PCR, following a modified ARM-PCR protocol, produced the TCRbeta library. TCRdb processed the multiplex PCR reads anew with MiXCR; each CDR3 protein has one entry. The sample records approximately 120,000 distinct CDR3 sequences, roughly 75% being singletons. The sample is drawn from a study of tumor and adjacent non-tumor tissue in lung cancer. Looking at the study overall: There were about twelve adenocarcinoma, 2 squamous cell carcinoma and 1 small cell lung cancer cases. The patients, 10 men and about 5 women, were roughly 30 to 76 with stage I to III disease.

RNA was extracted from bulk tissue without any cell sorting. The germline gives CDR1 SGHNT, CDR2 YYREEE (reference sequence). Deletions cut 2 bases from V and 3 bases from J, with 6 bases between. This CDR3 is built from 13 residues. This clonotype was obtained from a woman in her sixties or seventies with non-small cell lung cancer. J is TRBJ1-3 and V is TRBV5-4; D unresolved. The sample was lung tumor tissue. The CDR3 region has the DNA TGTGCCAGCAGCTTCGACTTTGGAAACACCATATATTTT. It codes for CASSFDFGNTIYF.